This T cell receptor beta chain was documented in a study of blood T cells in healthy people across ages. Overall study findings and caveats: Diversity of TCR beta per million T cells declined in a roughly linear way with age.

Comment on this clonotype: Its antigen remains unidentified.

Isolation of PBMCs gave at least 7 million cells per sample. There were at least 5.5 micrograms of total RNA extracted from every sample. A second PCR of about 7 to 11 cycles used a sample-barcoded 5' primer and a J-beta primer mix. Each sample provided no less than 2.5 million CDR3-containing paired-end reads. From the 5' RACE reads, TCRdb called clonotypes with MiXCR, one entry per CDR3 protein. The sample lists around 780,000 distinct CDR3 sequences; 45% to 70% were seen once. From germline, CDR1 is MGHRA and CDR2 YSYEKL. Trimming removed 3 bases at V and 2 bases at J, with 1 base between. This CDR3 is built from 12 residues.

This receptor was taken from a man aged 40-55 years in good health. The genes are TRBV4-1 and TRBJ2-2; no definite D call. Material: blood. CDR3 amino acids: CASSHNTGELFF. The CDR3 nucleotides read TGCGCCAGCAGCCACAACACCGGGGAGCTGTTTTTT.